The 20 T cell receptor beta chains given below trace back to one sample, sequenced in a study of blood T cell repertoires in COVID-19. Sequencing used immunoSEQ multiplex PCR; TCRdb keeps in-frame clones, though not all of them. In the table there are about 210,000 clones, approximately 82% of which are singletons. The material sequenced was peripheral blood. The source is a woman between 40 and 55 years old with acute or convalescent COVID-19.

This clone has only one observation. The chain recombines TRBV19 with TRBJ2-2; D unclear. This CDR3 spans 12 amino acids. Per the germline V gene, CDR1 is LNHDA and CDR2 is SQIVND (reference sequence). Trimming pared 6 bases from V and 7 bases from J, leaving 9 bases between. The CDR3 region has the DNA TGTGCCAGTAGCCAGTTGGTCGGGGAGCTGTTTTTT. Translated, it gives CASSQLVGELFF.

The chain joins TRBV30 to TRBJ1-3; the D gene is possibly TRBD1 (5 bases). Trimming removed 0 bases at V and 4 bases at J, with 7 bases between. CDR3 length equals 13 residues. Germline CDR1 is GTSNPN and CDR2 is SVGIG (reference sequence). The CDR3 is CAWSVTGGNTIYF. The CDR3 DNA is TGTGCCTGGAGTGTAACAGGAGGAAACACCATATATTTT. Drawing the rest from reference TRBV30 and TRBJ1-3, the complete variable domain is SQTIHQWPATLVQPVGSPLSLECTVEGTSNPNLYWYRQAAGRGLQLLFYSVGIGQISSEVPQNLSASRPQDRQFILSSKKLLLSDSGFYLCAWSVTGGNTIYFGEGSWLTVV.

The gene calls are TRBV2 and TRBJ1-6; the D gene is possibly TRBD1 (5 bases). Germline V gene lookup returns CDR1 SNHLY and CDR2 FYNNEI. The CDR3 consists of 15 residues. The V and J ends lost 6 bases and 8 bases respectively, with 17 bases between them. CDR3 sequence (DNA): TGTGCCAGCAGATTAACAGGACGCTCCGATTCACCCCTCCACTTT. Its protein product is CASRLTGRSDSPLHF.

This chain links TRBV7-2 with TRBJ2-7; 9 bases match TRBD1. V trimming: 1 base; J trimming: 3 bases; junction bases outside the gene matches: 7. CDR1 is SGHTA and CDR2 is FQGNSA in the germline V gene. The CDR3 runs to 16 residues. The CDR3 spells CASSLVPGQGNYEQYF. The DNA of the CDR3 is TGTGCCAGCAGCTTAGTTCCTGGACAGGGGAACTACGAGCAGTACTTC.

J is TRBJ1-2 and V is TRBV5-4; tentatively, D is TRBD1 (5 bases). V was cut by 1 base and J by 7 bases, with 8 bases left in between. The length of the CDR3 is 12 residues. In germline, CDR1 is SGHNT, CDR2 YYREEE (reference sequence). CDR3 loop: CASSLSGFGYTF. As DNA, the CDR3 is TGTGCCAGCAGCTTGTCAGGGTTTGGCTACACCTTC.

This sequence joins TRBV19 and TRBJ1-2; 9 nucleotides agree with TRBD1. The V and J ends lost 6 bases and 2 bases, in that order; junction bases with no gene match: 4. The CDR3 extends over 14 amino acids. From germline, CDR1 is LNHDA and CDR2 SQIVND (reference sequence). DNA for the CDR3: TGTGCCAGTAGCCACAGGGGGCCGAACTATGGCTACACCTTC. Protein sequence: CASSHRGPNYGYTF.

A single count supports this clone. In DNA form, the CDR3 reads TGTGCCAGCAGCCGGACAGATTTATATGAAGCTTTCTTT. Protein sequence: CASSRTDLYEAFF. V and J are TRBV11-2 and TRBJ1-1; D is possibly TRBD1 (6 bases). The V end was cut by 5 bases, the J end by 7 bases, with 14 bases between. Germline V gene sequence: CDR1 SGHAT, CDR2 FQNNGV. The CDR3 loop spans 13 amino acids.

The chain carries TRBV5-1 and TRBJ2-5, with 9 bases lining up with TRBD2. Germline V gives CDR1 SGHRS, CDR2 YFSETQ. The junction had 6 bases not matched to a gene; V was cut back by 1 base and J by 5 bases. The CDR3 sequence is 15 residues long. In DNA, the CDR3 is TGCGCCAGCAGCTTGCGGGGACTAGCCGCGGAGACCCAGTACTTC. This gives the protein CASSLRGLAAETQYF.

Only one count was recorded for this clone. This rearrangement joins TRBV5-1 to TRBJ2-7; 9 nucleotides align to TRBD1. The junction had 5 bases not matched to a gene; V was cut back by 7 bases and J by 0 bases. The CDR3 has 14 residues. Germline CDR1 SGHRS, CDR2 YFSETQ. For the CDR3, the DNA is TGCGCCAGCTCCGACAGGGGGGGCTCCTACGAGCAGTACTTC. Its protein product is CASSDRGGSYEQYF.

This chain connects TRBV27 to TRBJ1-3; D unresolved. Trimming took off 5 bases at V and 0 bases at J, with 17 bases between the two ends. CDR1 is MNHEY and CDR2 is SMNVEV in the germline V gene (reference sequence). The CDR3 covers 17 residues. The CDR3 sequence is CASSPIPRRHSGNTIYF. As DNA, the CDR3 is TGTGCCAGCAGTCCCATACCAAGGCGGCACTCTGGAAACACCATATATTTT.

The chain has TRBV6-4 and TRBJ1-1; 8 bases map to TRBD1. The length of the CDR3 is 13 residues. Losses at the gene ends were 5 bases for V and 6 bases for J; bases not matched to a gene: 5. Germline loops: CDR1 MRHNA, CDR2 SNTAGT. For the CDR3, the DNA is TGTGCCAGCAGTTTAGAACAGGGGGCTGAAGCTTTCTTT. Its translation: CASSLEQGAEAFF.

This clone was seen more than once but under ten times. The chain employs TRBV4-1 and TRBJ1-1; D remains ambiguous. V was cut by 4 bases and J by 4 bases, with 7 bases left in between. The CDR3 totals 12 residues. Per germline, CDR1 MGHRA and CDR2 YSYEKL. The CDR3 region has the DNA TGCGCCAGCAGCCCGGGGATCACTGAAGCTTTCTTT. This translates into CASSPGITEAFF.

The J gene is TRBJ2-7, the V gene TRBV6-5, with 10 bases aligning to TRBD1. The J segment lost 2 bases and the V segment lost 3 bases, leaving 4 bases of the junction unmatched. This CDR3 is built from 15 residues. The germline V gene has CDR1 MNHEY and CDR2 SVGAGI. This CDR3 reads CASSYTGTGAYEQYF. Here the CDR3 DNA reads TGTGCCAGCAGTTATACCGGGACAGGGGCCTACGAGCAGTACTTC.

This clone was picked up a small number of times. This chain connects TRBV19 to TRBJ2-2; D is possibly TRBD2 (5 bases). This CDR3 has 13 residues. The V end was cut by 8 bases, the J end by 5 bases, with 12 bases between. CDR1 and CDR2 (germline): LNHDA, SQIVND (reference sequence). The CDR3 region is CASEGGWTGELFF. The CDR3 DNA sequence: TGTGCCAGTGAGGGCGGGTGGACCGGGGAGCTGTTTTTT.

This clone was counted only a few times. The chain is built from TRBV7-6 and TRBJ2-3; 7 bases align to TRBD1. Germline V CDR1 and CDR2: SGHVS, FNYEAQ. The V segment lost 5 bases and the J segment 1 base; nucleotides outside the gene matches: 9. CDR3 length equals 16 residues. The CDR3 DNA reads TGTGCCAGCAGCCGACAACAGGGGCGGGGCACAGATACGCAGTATTTT. Amino acids: CASSRQQGRGTDTQYF.

This clone was detected a few times. The chain combines TRBV15 with TRBJ1-2; D is possibly TRBD1 (6 bases). Germline assignment: CDR1 LNHNV and CDR2 YYDKDF (reference sequence). This CDR3 is built from 14 residues. Trimming removed 5 bases at V and 4 bases at J, with 14 bases between. The CDR3 is CATSPGTLGYGYTF. The CDR3 DNA is TGTGCCACCAGCCCGGGGACACTAGGCTATGGCTACACCTTC.

J is TRBJ1-1 and V is TRBV19, with D uncertain. The V gene's germline CDR1 is LNHDA and CDR2 SQIVND (reference sequence). The CDR3 extends over 14 amino acids. Trimming took off 8 bases at V and 5 bases at J, with 18 bases between the two ends. CDR3: CASSERVGRTEAFF. CDR3 nucleotides: TGTGCCAGTTCCGAGAGGGTGGGGAGGACTGAAGCTTTCTTT.

The chain recombines TRBV3-1 (or the pseudogene TRBV3-2) with TRBJ2-1; TRBD2 agrees at 12 bases. Germline values: CDR1 LGHDT, CDR2 YNNKEL (reference sequence). The CDR3 spans 15 residues. Trimming took 7 bases from V and 3 from J; bases not matched to a gene: 4. The CDR3 region is CASTASGRVYNEQFF. The CDR3 nucleotides are TGTGCCAGCACCGCTAGCGGGAGGGTCTACAATGAGCAGTTCTTC.

The V and J genes are TRBV12-5 and TRBJ2-3; possibly TRBD2 for D (6 bases). Trimming stripped 6 bases from V and 0 bases from J, with 13 bases between. Germline V CDR1 and CDR2: LGHNT, FRNRAP. The CDR3 consists of 15 residues. Here the CDR3 DNA reads TGTGCTAGTGGGAGCGGGTCCTCTAGCACAGATACGCAGTATTTT. It encodes CASGSGSSSTDTQYF.

The V and J genes are TRBV4-2 and TRBJ2-3; maybe TRBD1 (6 bases). V lost 2 bases to trimming and J lost 2 bases, with 17 bases between them. The CDR3 has 17 amino acids. Germline lookup yields CDR1 LGHNA and CDR2 YNFKEQ. CDR3 residues: CASSQTGQPPHTDTQYF. The CDR3 DNA is TGTGCCAGCAGCCAAACAGGGCAACCTCCACACACAGATACGCAGTATTTT.